The 26 T cell receptor beta chains below come from one sample, sequenced in a study of blood T cell repertoires in COVID-19. Clones were read by immunoSEQ multiplex PCR, and TCRdb kept only the in-frame ones, dropping some. The sample carries about 270,000 clones, 85% to 90% recorded once. Specimen: peripheral blood. The receptors derive from a woman under 40 with COVID-19, enrolled during active disease.

The rearrangement uses TRBV6-5 and TRBJ2-7; 10 nucleotides match TRBD2. CDR1 and CDR2 from the germline V gene are MNHEY and SVGAGI. The CDR3 spans 15 residues. Losses at the gene ends were 5 bases for V and 3 bases for J; bases not matched to a gene: 7. The CDR3 loop is CASSTGLAEYYEQYF. DNA of the CDR3: TGTGCCAGCAGTACAGGACTAGCGGAGTACTACGAGCAGTACTTC.

The chain employs TRBV2 and TRBJ1-1; possible D gene TRBD1, 5 bases. V gave up 6 bases and J gave up 4 bases, with 24 bases separating them. Germline CDR1 SNHLY, CDR2 FYNNEI. CDR3 size: 17 residues. The CDR3: CASSGGADSHSFTEAFF. CDR3 nucleotides: TGTGCCAGCAGCGGAGGGGCGGATTCCCACTCATTCACTGAAGCTTTCTTT. The complete variable domain, with remaining parts taken from reference TRBV2 and TRBJ1-1, reads EPEVTQTPSHQVTQMGQEVILRCVPISNHLYFYWYRQILGQKVEFLVSFYNNEISEKSEIFDDQFSVERPDGSNFTLKIRSTKLEDSAMYFCASSGGADSHSFTEAFFGQGTRLTVV.

The chain links TRBV10-3 to TRBJ1-5; the D is unclear. Trimming left V 10 bases short and J 0 bases short, with 13 bases between. There are 14 residues in the CDR3. Germline values: CDR1 ENHRY, CDR2 SYGVKD. DNA of the CDR3: TGTGCCACCAACAGTGTCGATAGCAATCAGCCCCAGCATTTT. It codes for CATNSVDSNQPQHF.

The V call is TRBV4-2, the J call TRBJ1-2, with D maybe TRBD1 (5 bases). Trimming took off 1 base at V and 2 bases at J, with 14 bases between the two ends. The CDR3 has 16 residues. Germline lookup yields CDR1 LGHNA and CDR2 YNFKEQ. CDR3 nucleotides: TGTGCCAGCAGCCAAGGGGGCAGGGAAGTAAACTATGGCTACACCTTC. Protein: CASSQGGREVNYGYTF.

The genes are TRBV11-2 and TRBJ2-7, with TRBD1 identical over 9 bases. V trimming: 5 bases; J trimming: 3 bases; junction bases outside the gene matches: 8. Germline-derived CDR1 and CDR2 are SGHAT and FQNNGV. This CDR3 has 15 residues. The CDR3 here is CASSPGQGPLYEQYF. Written as DNA, the CDR3 is TGTGCCAGCAGCCCGGGACAGGGCCCTCTCTACGAGCAGTACTTC.

This clone was counted a few times. The chain uses TRBV6-5 and TRBJ1-1; 7 bases are a match to TRBD1. Germline V gene data show CDR1 as MNHEY and CDR2 as SVGAGI. V lost 0 bases to trimming and J lost 0 bases; unmatched junction nucleotides: 1. The CDR3 is 15 residues long. The CDR3 is CASSYSTGMNTEAFF. The DNA for the CDR3 is TGTGCCAGCAGTTACTCGACAGGGATGAACACTGAAGCTTTCTTT.

V gene TRBV7-2 combines with J gene TRBJ2-5; possibly TRBD2 for D (7 bases). CDR3 length equals 16 residues. V lost 3 bases and J lost 1, with 15 bases in between. The germline gives CDR1 SGHTA, CDR2 FQGNSA. The CDR3 protein is CASSFSRGRTQETQYF. Here the CDR3 DNA reads TGTGCCAGCAGCTTCTCGCGGGGGCGAACCCAAGAGACCCAGTACTTC.

The chain is built from TRBV7-9 and TRBJ1-1; 10 nucleotides align to TRBD1. CDR3 length: 17 amino acids. The V and J ends lost 10 bases and 1 base, in that order; junction bases with no gene match: 15. Germline CDR1 and CDR2: SEHNR and FQNEAQ (reference sequence). DNA for the CDR3: TGTGCCACAACCCCGGGACAGGGGTTATCCCAGAACACTGAAGCTTTCTTT. It specifies CATTPGQGLSQNTEAFF.

The chain carries TRBV14 and TRBJ2-1; D call uncertain. The V end lost 4 bases, the J end lost 2 bases, and 15 bases lay between the germline ends. Germline CDR1 SGHDN, CDR2 FVKESK. The CDR3 sequence is 16 residues long. The CDR3 loop is CASSLERPMAYNEQFF. The CDR3 nucleotides are TGTGCCAGCAGCCTCGAGCGCCCCATGGCCTACAATGAGCAGTTCTTC.

The chain is built from TRBV4-1 and TRBJ2-2; 8 bases align to TRBD2. V shed 2 bases and J 4 bases; nucleotides not matched to a gene: 6. This CDR3 comprises 16 residues. Germline CDR1 and CDR2: MGHRA and YSYEKL. The CDR3 DNA reads TGCGCCAGCAGCCAAAGCGGGGGAGGGAGCACCGGGGAGCTGTTTTTT. Translated: CASSQSGGGSTGELFF.

CDR3 region: CASSLAGQGGHYEQYF. CDR3 in DNA: TGCGCCAGCAGCTTGGCCGGACAGGGTGGGCACTACGAGCAGTACTTC. The genes are TRBV5-1 and TRBJ2-7; 8 bases are a match to TRBD1. The CDR3 is made up of 16 amino acids. Trimming removed 0 bases from V and 3 bases from J; junction bases left unmatched: 8. In germline, CDR1 is SGHRS, CDR2 YFSETQ.

The rearrangement joins TRBV7-9 to TRBJ2-1, with 8 positions matching TRBD2. Trimming took 3 bases from V and 7 from J; bases not matched to a gene: 2. This CDR3 has 13 residues. The germline V gene has CDR1 SEHNR and CDR2 FQNEAQ (reference sequence). CDR3 DNA sequence: TGTGCCAGCAGCTTGGGGACTAGAAATGAGCAGTTCTTC. It yields the protein CASSLGTRNEQFF.

This rearrangement joins TRBV15 to TRBJ2-7; a possible D gene is TRBD1 (6 bases). The germline CDR1 and CDR2 sequences are LNHNV and YYDKDF (reference sequence). Between the trimmed V and J ends, which lost 0 bases and 2 bases, there was a span of 11 bases. This CDR3 region has 15 residues. This chain's CDR3 is CATSRDRGLTYEQYF. DNA for the CDR3: TGTGCCACCAGCAGAGACAGGGGTTTAACCTACGAGCAGTACTTC. The complete variable domain, with remaining parts taken from reference TRBV15 and TRBJ2-7, reads DAMVIQNPRYQVTQFGKPVTLSCSQTLNHNVMYWYQQKSSQAPKLLFHYYDKDFNNEADTPDNFQSRRPNTSFCFLDIRSPGLGDTAMYLCATSRDRGLTYEQYFGPGTRLTVT.

This clone has a single count. This sequence joins TRBV5-6 and TRBJ2-5; 8 bases are a match to TRBD1. CDR3 length equals 13 residues. The junction had 3 bases not matched to a gene; V was cut back by 6 bases and J by 2 bases. Germline V gene lookup returns CDR1 SGHDT and CDR2 YYEEEE. CDR3 amino acids: CASTRQGQETQYF. CDR3 in DNA: TGTGCCAGCACCAGACAGGGGCAAGAGACCCAGTACTTC.

The chain joins TRBV4-1 to TRBJ2-7; tentative D call: TRBD2 (6 bases). The germline V gene encodes CDR1 MGHRA and CDR2 YSYEKL. This CDR3 contains 15 residues. With 0 bases removed from V and 3 bases from J, the gap between germline ends came to 12 bases. The CDR3 DNA reads TGCGCCAGCAGCCAAGAGAGTAGGGAGGTCTACGAGCAGTACTTC. Amino acids: CASSQESREVYEQYF.

The chain recombines TRBV3-1 (or the pseudogene TRBV3-2) with TRBJ1-2; a weak D match, TRBD1 (5 bases). In germline, CDR1 is LGHDT, CDR2 YNNKEL (reference sequence). Trimming took off 3 bases at V and 0 bases at J, with 5 bases between the two ends. The CDR3 consists of 13 residues. CDR3 in DNA: TGTGCCAGCAGCCAGACAGCTAACTATGGCTACACCTTC. As protein: CASSQTANYGYTF.

The V gene is TRBV5-1, the J gene TRBJ2-5, with a weak D call TRBD2 (6 bases). Per the germline V gene, CDR1 is SGHRS and CDR2 is YFSETQ. V dropped 3 bases and J dropped 2 bases, with 8 bases sitting between them. There are 13 residues in the CDR3. The CDR3 sequence is CASSWGVQETQYF. In nucleotides, the CDR3 is TGCGCCAGCAGCTGGGGGGTTCAAGAGACCCAGTACTTC.

The chain couples TRBV3-1 (or the pseudogene TRBV3-2) to TRBJ1-2, with a possible D match to TRBD1 (5 bases). The length of the CDR3 is 12 residues. CDR1 LGHDT and CDR2 YNNKEL come from the germline V gene (reference sequence). V was pared by 6 bases and J by 7 bases, with 12 bases between. DNA of the CDR3: TGTGCCAGCAGTCTCCGGGGGGGTGGCTACACCTTC. It is translated as CASSLRGGGYTF.

V is TRBV5-4 and J is TRBJ1-2; 7 bases match TRBD1. CDR3 length: 15 amino acids. The V and J ends lost 4 bases and 3 bases, in that order; junction bases with no gene match: 9. Germline CDR1 and CDR2: SGHNT and YYREEE (reference sequence). CDR3 region: CASSQTGSPYYGYTF. CDR3 bases: TGTGCCAGCAGCCAGACAGGGTCCCCCTACTATGGCTACACCTTC. Drawing the rest from reference TRBV5-4 and TRBJ1-2, the complete variable domain is ETGVTQSPTHLIKTRGQQVTLRCSSQSGHNTVSWYQQALGQGPQFIFQYYREEENGRGNFPPRFSGLQFPNYSSELNVNALELDDSALYLCASSQTGSPYYGYTFGSGTRLTVV.

This CDR3 reads CASSGTGVAGELFF. The CDR3 nucleotides are TGTGCCAGCAGTGGTACAGGGGTAGCCGGGGAGCTGTTTTTT. The chain carries TRBV2 and TRBJ2-2; 7 positions agree with TRBD1. This CDR3 is built from 14 residues. V shed 4 bases and J 6 bases; nucleotides not matched to a gene: 5. CDR1 and CDR2 from the germline V gene are SNHLY and FYNNEI.

This chain links TRBV5-1 with TRBJ2-5, with 9 nucleotides matching TRBD2. The CDR3 covers 15 residues. From germline, CDR1 is SGHRS and CDR2 YFSETQ. After removal of 2 bases from V and 2 bases from J, the junction contained 4 bases not matched to a gene. The CDR3 loop is CASSFSRGGQETQYF. CDR3 in DNA: TGCGCCAGCAGCTTCTCGCGGGGGGGGCAAGAGACCCAGTACTTC. The complete variable domain, with remaining parts taken from reference TRBV5-1 and TRBJ2-5, reads KAGVTQTPRYLIKTRGQQVTLSCSPISGHRSVSWYQQTPGQGLQFLFEYFSETQRNKGNFPGRFSGRQFSNSRSEMNVSTLELGDSALYLCASSFSRGGQETQYFGPGTRLLVL.

The chain combines TRBV11-2 with TRBJ2-5; D gene unclear. Germline CDR1 SGHAT, CDR2 FQNNGV. Trimming left V 3 bases short and J 0 bases short, with 14 bases between. This CDR3 has 16 amino acids. The CDR3 here is CASSFLLGSDQETQYF. CDR3 DNA sequence: TGTGCCAGCAGCTTCCTTTTGGGCTCCGACCAAGAGACCCAGTACTTC.

The genes are TRBV28 and TRBJ2-1; 7 bases are shared with TRBD1. Germline trimming cut 3 bases from V and 0 bases from J; bases unmatched to any gene: 8. Germline loops: CDR1 MDHEN, CDR2 SYDVKM. The CDR3 is made up of 17 amino acids. CDR3 bases: TGTGCCAGCAGTTTTGGCGCTGGGACAGACTCCTACAATGAGCAGTTCTTC. It specifies CASSFGAGTDSYNEQFF.

The chain couples TRBV11-2 to TRBJ2-5; 11 bases agree with TRBD2. This CDR3 has 16 residues. Germline CDR1 SGHAT, CDR2 FQNNGV. V lost 1 base to trimming and J lost 2 bases; unmatched junction nucleotides: 3. This CDR3 is CASSLGLAGGQETQYF. CDR3 DNA sequence: TGTGCCAGCAGCTTAGGGCTAGCGGGGGGTCAAGAGACCCAGTACTTC. Using reference TRBV11-2 and TRBJ2-5 for the parts outside the CDR3, the full variable domain is EAGVAQSPRYKIIEKRQSVAFWCNPISGHATLYWYQQILGQGPKLLIQFQNNGVVDDSQLPKDRFSAERLKGVDSTLKIQPAKLEDSAVYLCASSLGLAGGQETQYFGPGTRLLVL.

The rearrangement joins TRBV11-3 to TRBJ2-7; 8 nucleotides match TRBD2. The CDR3 length is 14 residues. CDR1 is SGHNT and CDR2 is YENEEA in the germline V gene. J lost 1 base, V lost 10 bases, and 9 bases had no gene match. This CDR3 is CATRRAGGSYEQYF. The CDR3 DNA follows: TGTGCCACCAGGCGGGCGGGGGGTTCCTACGAGCAGTACTTC.

The chain employs TRBV6-1 and TRBJ2-2, with 8 bases matching TRBD1. CDR3 length: 15 amino acids. Unmatched junction bases numbered 7, after V lost 3 bases and J lost 7 bases. CDR1 is MNHNS, CDR2 SASEGT, per germline. CDR3 coding DNA: TGTGCCAGCAGTGACCCTACAGGGGGGATCGGGGAGCTGTTTTTT. Protein sequence: CASSDPTGGIGELFF.